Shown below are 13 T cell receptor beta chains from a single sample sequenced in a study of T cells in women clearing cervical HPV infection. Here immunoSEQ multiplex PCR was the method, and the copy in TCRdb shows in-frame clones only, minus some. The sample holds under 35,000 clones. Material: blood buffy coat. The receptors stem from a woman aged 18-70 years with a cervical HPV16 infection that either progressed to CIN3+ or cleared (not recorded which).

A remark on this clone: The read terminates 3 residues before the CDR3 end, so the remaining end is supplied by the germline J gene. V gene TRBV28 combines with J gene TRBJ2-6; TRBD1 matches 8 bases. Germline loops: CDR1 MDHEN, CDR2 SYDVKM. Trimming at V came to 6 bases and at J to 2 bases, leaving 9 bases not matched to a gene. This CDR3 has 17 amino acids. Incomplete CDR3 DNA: TGTGCCAGCAGACAGACAGGGGTAACCACTGGGGCCAACGTC. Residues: CASRQTGVTTGANV. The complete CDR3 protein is CASRQTGVTTGANVLTF.

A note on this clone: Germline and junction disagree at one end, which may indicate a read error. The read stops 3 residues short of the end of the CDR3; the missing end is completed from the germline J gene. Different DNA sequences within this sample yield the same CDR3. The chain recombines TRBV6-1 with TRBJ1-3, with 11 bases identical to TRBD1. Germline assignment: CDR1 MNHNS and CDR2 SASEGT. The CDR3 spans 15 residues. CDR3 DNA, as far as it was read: TGTGCCAGCAGTGACCGGGACAGGGGGATGAACACT. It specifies CASSDRDRGMNT. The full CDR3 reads CASSDRDRGMNTIYF.

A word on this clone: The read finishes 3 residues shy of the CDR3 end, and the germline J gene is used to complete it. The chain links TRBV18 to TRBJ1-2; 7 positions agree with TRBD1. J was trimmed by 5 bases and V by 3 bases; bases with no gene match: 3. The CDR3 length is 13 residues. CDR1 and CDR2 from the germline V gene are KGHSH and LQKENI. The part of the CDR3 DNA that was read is TGTGCCAGCTCACCGGGGACAGCATATGGC. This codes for CASSPGTAYG. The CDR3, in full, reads CASSPGTAYGYTF.

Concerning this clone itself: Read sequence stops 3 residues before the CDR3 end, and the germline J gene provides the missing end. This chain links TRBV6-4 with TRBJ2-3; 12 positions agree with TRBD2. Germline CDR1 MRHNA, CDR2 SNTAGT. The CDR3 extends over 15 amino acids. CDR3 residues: CASSDSLAGGETQYF. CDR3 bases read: TGTGCCAGCAGTGACTCCCTAGCGGGGGGGGAGACG.

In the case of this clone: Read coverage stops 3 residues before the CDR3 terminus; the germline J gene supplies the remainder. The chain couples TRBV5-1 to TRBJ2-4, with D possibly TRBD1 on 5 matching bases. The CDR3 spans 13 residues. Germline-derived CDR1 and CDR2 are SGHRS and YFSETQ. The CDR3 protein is CASSLAGIYGQYF. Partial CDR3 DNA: TGCGCCAGCAGCTTGGCAGGGATCTATGGT.

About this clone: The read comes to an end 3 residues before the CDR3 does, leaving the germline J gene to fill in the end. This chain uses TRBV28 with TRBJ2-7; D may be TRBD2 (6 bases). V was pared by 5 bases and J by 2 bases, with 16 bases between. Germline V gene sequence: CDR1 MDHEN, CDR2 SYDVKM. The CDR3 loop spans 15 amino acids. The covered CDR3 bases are TGTGCCAGCAGTGGGGCCGGGGGTGCTACCTACGAG. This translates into CASSGAGGATYE. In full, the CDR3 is CASSGAGGATYEQYF.

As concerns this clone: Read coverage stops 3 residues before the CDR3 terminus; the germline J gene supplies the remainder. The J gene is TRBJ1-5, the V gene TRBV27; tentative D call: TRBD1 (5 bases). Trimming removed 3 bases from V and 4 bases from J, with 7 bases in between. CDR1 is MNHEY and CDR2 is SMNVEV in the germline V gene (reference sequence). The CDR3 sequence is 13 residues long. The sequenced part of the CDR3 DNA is TGTGCCAGCAGTTTGGGGCCAAATCAGCCC. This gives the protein CASSLGPNQP. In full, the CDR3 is CASSLGPNQPQHF.

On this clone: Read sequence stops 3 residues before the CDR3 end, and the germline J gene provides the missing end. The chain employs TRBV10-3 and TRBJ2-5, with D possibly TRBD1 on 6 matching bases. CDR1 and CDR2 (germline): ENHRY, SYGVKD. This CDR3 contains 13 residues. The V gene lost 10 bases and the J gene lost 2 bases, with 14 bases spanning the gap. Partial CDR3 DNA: TGTGCCACCACCGACACAGGGCAAGAGACC. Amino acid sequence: CATTDTGQET. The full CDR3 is CATTDTGQETQYF.

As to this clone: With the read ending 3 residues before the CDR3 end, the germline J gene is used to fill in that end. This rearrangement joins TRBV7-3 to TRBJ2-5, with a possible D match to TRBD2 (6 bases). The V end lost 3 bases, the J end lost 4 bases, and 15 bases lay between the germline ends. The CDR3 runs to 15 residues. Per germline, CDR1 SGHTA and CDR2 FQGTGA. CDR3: CASSLGGGGGETQYF. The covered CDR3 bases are TGTGCCAGCAGCTTGGGGGGTGGGGGAGGAGAGACC.

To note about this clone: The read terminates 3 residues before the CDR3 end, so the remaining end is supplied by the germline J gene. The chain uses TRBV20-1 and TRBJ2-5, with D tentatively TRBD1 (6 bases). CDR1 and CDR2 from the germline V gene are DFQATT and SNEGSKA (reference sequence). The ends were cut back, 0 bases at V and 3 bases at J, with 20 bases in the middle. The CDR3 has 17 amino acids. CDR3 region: CSARDLRAGETKETQYF. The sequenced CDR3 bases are TGCAGTGCTAGAGATCTTCGGGCAGGGGAAACAAAAGAGACC.

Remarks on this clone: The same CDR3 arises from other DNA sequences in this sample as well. CDR3 in amino acids: CASSDRNSGNTIYF. The DNA read from the CDR3 is TGTGCCAGCAGCGACAGAAACTCTGGAAACACC. The chain employs TRBV11-3 and TRBJ1-3; D perhaps matches TRBD1 (5 bases). The missing CDR3 end, 3 residues past where the read stops, is filled in from the germline J gene. This CDR3 is 14 amino acids long. V was shortened by 5 bases and J by 0 bases, with 8 bases between the two germline ends. Germline V gene data show CDR1 as SGHNT and CDR2 as YENEEA.

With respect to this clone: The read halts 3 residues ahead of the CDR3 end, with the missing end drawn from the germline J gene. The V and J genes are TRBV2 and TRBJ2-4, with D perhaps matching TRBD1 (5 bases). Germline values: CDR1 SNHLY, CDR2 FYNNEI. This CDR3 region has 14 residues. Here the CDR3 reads CASSDWGKNQPQYF. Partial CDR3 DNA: TGTGCCAGCAGTGATTGGGGCAAAAATCAGCCT.

The CDR3 here is CSALQGQETQYF. The covered CDR3 bases are TGCAGTGCTTTACAGGGTCAAGAGACC. The chain joins TRBV20-1 to TRBJ2-5; possible D gene TRBD1, 6 bases. The read ends 3 residues shy of where the CDR3 ends; the end is completed using the germline J gene. Germline V gene sequence: CDR1 DFQATT, CDR2 SNEGSKA (reference sequence). V shed 5 bases and J shed 2 bases, with 9 bases lying between them. This CDR3 has 12 residues.